The T cell receptor beta chain under discussion was sequenced for a study of T-cell memory formation after mild COVID-19. For the study at large: The TCR clusters were mostly specific to one donor.

Researchers used 5'RACE with constant-segment primers to make TCR alpha and TCR beta cDNA libraries that carry sample barcodes and UMIs. TCRdb used MiXCR to reprocess the 5' RACE reads, holding one entry per CDR3 protein. The table has some 150,000 distinct CDR3 sequences, around 27% seen once. This clonotype was seen only a few times. The material sequenced was PBMCs or a T cell subset sorted from them (not recorded which). This TCR derives from an adult woman who had mild COVID-19 (a few samples of this study predate the infection). Cell type and time point are not known.

CDR3 protein: CASSLLASGSFYEQYF. CDR3 bases: TGTGCCAGCAGCTTACTCGCCAGCGGGAGTTTCTACGAGCAGTACTTC. The rearrangement links TRBV11-1 to TRBJ2-7, with TRBD2 identical over 8 bases. The V gene's germline CDR1 is SGHAT and CDR2 FQDESV (reference sequence). CDR3 length equals 16 residues. Germline trimming cut 2 bases from V and 3 bases from J; bases unmatched to any gene: 9. The variable domain in full, with the rest retrieved from reference TRBV11-1 and TRBJ2-7, is EAEVAQSPRYKITEKSQAVAFWCDPISGHATLYWYRQILGQGPELLVQFQDESVVDDSQLPKDRFSAERLKGVDSTLKIQPAELGDSAMYLCASSLLASGSFYEQYFGPGTRLTVT.